These T cell receptor beta chains were read from a single sample in a study of long-term antiretroviral therapy in people with HIV. The repertoire was sequenced with immunoSEQ multiplex PCR; TCRdb's copy has only in-frame clones and lacks some. The table records 30,000 to 40,000 clones, approximately 95% of them present only once. The sequencing here drew on unsorted PBMCs, taken around 5.5 years after starting antiretroviral therapy. These receptors all come from a woman aged 50 to 60 with HIV. CDR3s include the opening cysteine and the closing phenylalanine or tryptophan. The D gene is left open where the match is weak. A clone size is listed for some rows: how often the clone was seen (once, few, many), or a class if it is expanded.

D	size	V	length	J	CDR3	DNA
TRBD2	-	TRBV15	18	TRBJ2-3	CATSRPSASGGAVDTQYF	TGTGCCACCAGCAGACCTTCGGCAAGCGGGGGGGCCGTAGATACGCAGTATTTT
-	-	TRBV5-4	16	TRBJ1-1	CASSLAAGSINTEAFF	TGTGCCAGCAGCTTGGCGGCAGGGAGTATTAACACTGAAGCTTTCTTT
-	medium-sized	TRBV14	18	TRBJ1-4	CASSQWSRTDPTNEKLFF	TGTGCCAGCAGCCAATGGTCGAGGACAGACCCAACTAATGAAAAACTGTTTTTT
-	-	TRBV30	12	TRBJ1-2	CAWSMQNYGYTF	TGTGCCTGGAGTATGCAGAACTATGGCTACACCTTC
-	-	TRBV25-1	13	TRBJ2-5	CASSATGFETQYF	TGTGCCAGCAGTGCGACGGGGTTTGAGACCCAGTACTTC
-	-	TRBV7-2	13	TRBJ1-5	CASSSSYYQPQHF	TGTGCCAGCAGCTCGTCATATTATCAGCCCCAGCATTTT
TRBD2	-	TRBV7-2	17	TRBJ2-5	CASSLERRTSSKETQYF	TGTGCCAGCAGCTTAGAAAGAAGGACTAGCTCGAAAGAGACCCAGTACTTC
-	-	TRBV9	14	TRBJ1-1	CASSGPGGNTEAFF	TGTGCCAGCAGCGGTCCCGGGGGGAACACTGAAGCTTTCTTT
TRBD1	once	TRBV10-2	15	TRBJ1-5	CASSESGQVHQPQHF	TGCGCCAGCAGTGAGTCCGGACAGGTCCATCAGCCCCAGCATTTT
-	-	TRBV6-5	14	TRBJ1-5	CASSLERGGQPQHF	TGTGCCAGCAGTCTGGAGCGGGGTGGTCAGCCCCAGCATTTT
-	-	TRBV29-1	11	TRBJ2-7	CSVAGTYEQYF	TGCAGCGTTGCAGGGACCTACGAGCAGTACTTC
TRBD1	-	TRBV28	15	TRBJ1-2	CASSPSGTGGLGYTF	TGTGCCAGCAGTCCCTCGGGGACAGGGGGGCTTGGCTACACCTTC
TRBD1	-	TRBV30	15	TRBJ2-3	CAWSMTGTGGDTQYF	TGTGCCTGGAGTATGACCGGGACAGGGGGGGATACGCAGTATTTT
-	-	TRBV5-1	14	TRBJ1-4	CASSFSGSNEKLFF	TGCGCCAGCAGCTTCTCCGGGAGTAATGAAAAACTGTTTTTT
-	-	TRBV19	15	TRBJ2-3	CATRKGVGARDTQYF	TGTGCCACTCGGAAGGGGGTGGGGGCCCGAGATACGCAGTATTTT
-	-	TRBV30	15	TRBJ1-5	CAWTEGGRFNQPQHF	TGTGCCTGGACTGAGGGGGGGAGGTTCAATCAGCCCCAGCATTTT